The 30 T cell receptor beta chains listed next were all sequenced from one sample in a study of identical twins. TCRdb reprocessed the 5' RACE reads with MiXCR, giving one entry per CDR3 protein. Among some 690,000 distinct CDR3 sequences listed, 20% to 25% were seen once. These data also formed part of another study, on T cells expressing NK-cell markers.

The sequencing input was PBMCs. All receptors derive from a young woman in good health.

This chain uses TRBV27 with TRBJ2-3; 7 bases are a match to TRBD2. This CDR3 is 13 amino acids long. Germline V gene lookup returns CDR1 MNHEY and CDR2 SMNVEV (reference sequence). The junction had 5 bases not matched to a gene; V was cut back by 6 bases and J by 5 bases. The CDR3 region is CASSQRDLDTQYF. CDR3 bases: TGTGCCAGCAGCCAGCGGGATTTAGATACGCAGTATTTT.

This clonotype showed up just a few times. V usage is TRBV20-1 and J usage is TRBJ2-7, with 9 positions matching TRBD1. CDR1 DFQATT and CDR2 SNEGSKA come from the germline V gene (reference sequence). The length of the CDR3 is 12 residues. V lost 6 bases, J lost 5 bases, and 5 bases stayed unmatched. The CDR3 DNA reads as TGCAGTGCACGGACAGGGGAGGACGAGCAGTACTTC. Translating gives CSARTGEDEQYF.

This clonotype was observed a few times. The rearrangement joins TRBV7-9 to TRBJ1-4; weak D call: TRBD1 (6 bases). CDR3 length equals 13 residues. Looked up from germline, CDR1 is SEHNR and CDR2 is FQNEAQ (reference sequence). The V end was cut by 5 bases, the J end by 6 bases, with 10 bases between. The CDR3 spells CASSPGTYEKLFF. CDR3 nucleotide sequence: TGTGCCAGCAGCCCCGGGACATATGAAAAACTGTTTTTT.

V and J are TRBV6-5 and TRBJ1-3; D remains unclear. V gave up 0 bases and J gave up 3 bases, with 9 bases separating them. The CDR3 loop spans 15 amino acids. Per germline, CDR1 MNHEY and CDR2 SVGAGI. CDR3 sequence: CASSYSAGLGNTIYF. CDR3 bases: TGTGCCAGCAGTTACTCGGCAGGCCTTGGAAACACCATATATTTT.

This clonotype was counted only a few times. The V gene is TRBV20-1, the J gene TRBJ1-2; D call uncertain. CDR1 is DFQATT, CDR2 SNEGSKA, per germline (reference sequence). Trimming cost V 0 bases and J 0 bases, with 11 bases left between them. CDR3 length equals 15 residues. CDR3 residues: CSARDGRESNYGYTF. The DNA of the CDR3 is TGCAGTGCTAGAGATGGCAGAGAATCTAACTATGGCTACACCTTC.

This clonotype was recorded a few times. The chain employs TRBV29-1 and TRBJ2-3, with 10 bases identical to TRBD2. V lost 6 bases to trimming and J lost 4 bases; unmatched junction nucleotides: 7. Per germline, CDR1 SQVTM and CDR2 ANQGSEA. The CDR3 is 14 amino acids. The CDR3 reads CSVAFSGGPDTQYF. The DNA for the CDR3 is TGCAGCGTAGCCTTTAGCGGGGGGCCAGATACGCAGTATTTT.

This chain connects TRBV10-2 to TRBJ2-1; no clear D. V lost 8 bases, J lost 0 bases, and 14 bases lay in between. This CDR3 has 15 amino acids. In germline, CDR1 is WSHSY, CDR2 SAAADI. Written as DNA, the CDR3 is TGCGCCAGCTCCGTAGGTACCCCCTCCTACAATGAGCAGTTCTTC. Encoded protein: CASSVGTPSYNEQFF.

This clonotype was seen more than once but under ten times. This rearrangement joins TRBV20-1 to TRBJ2-1; TRBD2 agrees at 8 bases. The CDR3 is 14 residues long. Germline CDR1 reads DFQATT; CDR2 reads SNEGSKA (reference sequence). V dropped 6 bases and J dropped 7; count of bases not matched to a gene: 11. DNA for the CDR3: TGCAGTGCGCAGGCCAGCGGGAGTATAAATGAGCAGTTCTTC. Translated: CSAQASGSINEQFF.

Only a few counts were recorded for this clonotype. J is TRBJ2-7 and V is TRBV27; D gene ambiguous. Germline V lookup: CDR1 MNHEY, CDR2 SMNVEV (reference sequence). CDR3 size: 13 residues. Between the trimmed V and J ends, which lost 5 bases and 3 bases, there was a span of 11 bases. The CDR3 coding sequence is TGTGCCAGCAGTCATGGACCCGACTACGAGCAGTACTTC. Translation gives CASSHGPDYEQYF.

This clonotype occurred a few times. This sequence joins TRBV20-1 and TRBJ1-1; no definite D call. The germline V and J ends were trimmed by 0 bases and 12 bases, with 14 bases remaining between them. The CDR3 runs to 12 residues. Germline CDR1 is DFQATT and CDR2 is SNEGSKA (reference sequence). The CDR3 loop is CSARERTATSFF. The CDR3, as DNA: TGCAGTGCTAGAGAGCGTACCGCTACGTCTTTCTTT.

This clonotype appeared a few times. The DNA of the CDR3 is TGCAGTGCTATCCCTAGCACAGATACGCAGTATTTT. Its translation is CSAIPSTDTQYF. The rearrangement links TRBV20-1 to TRBJ2-3, with no clear D. The CDR3 is 12 residues long. Trimming pared 4 bases from V and 0 bases from J, leaving 5 bases between. Germline V gene data show CDR1 as DFQATT and CDR2 as SNEGSKA (reference sequence).

This chain uses TRBV6-1 with TRBJ2-2; D uncertain. Trimming pared 6 bases from V and 1 base from J, leaving 9 bases between. Germline values: CDR1 MNHNS, CDR2 SASEGT. CDR3 length: 14 amino acids. The CDR3 is CASSRSWNTGELFF. For the CDR3, the DNA is TGTGCCAGCAGCCGATCTTGGAACACCGGGGAGCTGTTTTTT.

J is TRBJ1-1 and V is TRBV29-1; D unclear. The CDR3 sequence is 15 residues long. With 4 bases removed from V and 0 bases from J, the gap between germline ends came to 15 bases. Per germline, CDR1 SQVTM and CDR2 ANQGSEA. CDR3 region: CSVAAGALMNTEAFF. The CDR3, as DNA: TGCAGCGTTGCAGCAGGAGCTTTAATGAACACTGAAGCTTTCTTT.

The rearrangement links TRBV6-5 to TRBJ1-5; D gene unclear. From germline, CDR1 is MNHEY and CDR2 SVGAGI. The V end lost 4 bases, the J end lost 6 bases, and 13 bases lay between the germline ends. The CDR3 contains 14 residues. As DNA, the CDR3 is TGTGCCAGCAGTTTCGTAGGATGGGGTCAGCCCCAGCATTTT. As protein: CASSFVGWGQPQHF.

The V call is TRBV6-2 or TRBV6-3, the J call TRBJ2-7, with D perhaps TRBD1 (6 bases). Looked up from germline, CDR1 is MNHEY and CDR2 is SVGEGT. The CDR3 contains 13 residues. Between the trimmed V and J ends, which lost 5 bases and 5 bases, there was a span of 13 bases. The DNA for the CDR3 is TGTGCCAGCAGTCACGGACAGACTCACGAGCAGTACTTC. The encoded protein is CASSHGQTHEQYF.

This clonotype has ten or more counts. The chain uses TRBV6-5 and TRBJ2-1; no firm D call. The germline V gene encodes CDR1 MNHEY and CDR2 SVGAGI. There are 16 residues in the CDR3. With 2 bases removed from V and 0 bases from J, the gap between germline ends came to 11 bases. In DNA form, the CDR3 reads TGTGCCAGCAGTTACGCCCGTAAAAGCTCCTACAATGAGCAGTTCTTC. Translating gives CASSYARKSSYNEQFF.

This clonotype was picked up a small number of times. The chain joins TRBV7-2 to TRBJ2-7; D gene uncertain. Germline lookup yields CDR1 SGHTA and CDR2 FQGNSA. This CDR3 is built from 16 residues. Trimming left V 2 bases short and J 0 bases short, with 14 bases between. This chain's CDR3 is CASSLLWRSSSYEQYF. CDR3 nucleotides: TGTGCCAGCAGCTTATTATGGCGGAGTAGCTCCTACGAGCAGTACTTC.

CDR3 sequence: CASSLELAVRQNIQYF. For the CDR3, the DNA is TGTGCCAGCAGCTTAGAACTAGCGGTTCGCCAAAACATTCAGTACTTC. J is TRBJ2-4 and V is TRBV5-5; 8 nucleotides align to TRBD2. The CDR3 extends over 16 amino acids. Trimming at V came to 2 bases and at J to 5 bases, leaving 9 bases not matched to a gene. Germline V CDR1 and CDR2: SGHKS, YYEKEE (reference sequence).

This clonotype was found a few times. CDR3 sequence reads: CASSYSWTKVSETQYF. The CDR3 nucleotides are TGTGCCAGCAGTTACTCATGGACTAAAGTCTCGGAGACCCAGTACTTC. The rearrangement joins TRBV6-5 to TRBJ2-5, with D perhaps TRBD2 (6 bases). Trimming removed 0 bases at V and 5 bases at J, with 16 bases between. Germline V gene lookup returns CDR1 MNHEY and CDR2 SVGAGI. This CDR3 contains 16 residues.

The chain combines TRBV12-3 or TRBV12-4 with TRBJ1-1; 7 bases map to TRBD1. With V trimmed by 7 bases and J by 1 base, 9 bases remained unmatched. The CDR3 is made up of 15 amino acids. The CDR3 nucleotides read TGTGCCAGCACCTTTGGACAGGTCCAGAACACTGAAGCTTTCTTT. It yields the protein CASTFGQVQNTEAFF.

The chain employs TRBV4-3 and TRBJ2-5; TRBD2 might be the D (6 bases). The CDR3 contains 17 residues. The ends were cut back, 0 bases at V and 0 bases at J, with 14 bases in the middle. The V gene's germline CDR1 is LGHNA and CDR2 YSLEER. CDR3 protein: CASSQDRGMLHQETQYF. CDR3 coding DNA: TGCGCCAGCAGCCAAGATCGCGGGATGCTCCACCAAGAGACCCAGTACTTC.

This clonotype was seen many times. The chain has TRBV20-1 and TRBJ2-5; maybe TRBD1 (5 bases). The CDR3 has 12 residues. Germline lookup yields CDR1 DFQATT and CDR2 SNEGSKA (reference sequence). Trimming cost V 2 bases and J 4 bases, with 8 bases left between them. The CDR3 loop reads CSARQGLETQYF. The CDR3, as DNA: TGCAGTGCTAGACAGGGATTAGAGACCCAGTACTTC.

This chain uses TRBV30 with TRBJ1-4, with TRBD1 as a possible D gene (5 bases). The V end lost 2 bases, the J end lost 8 bases, and 12 bases lay between the germline ends. Germline values: CDR1 GTSNPN, CDR2 SVGIG (reference sequence). The length of the CDR3 is 13 residues. The CDR3 nucleotides read TGTGCCTGGAGTATGGGGGGGGTAGAAAAACTGTTTTTT. It specifies CAWSMGGVEKLFF.

The chain links TRBV7-9 to TRBJ2-7; D not certain. The V end was cut by 2 bases, the J end by 3 bases, with 14 bases between. The germline gives CDR1 SEHNR, CDR2 FQNEAQ (reference sequence). This CDR3 region has 15 residues. The CDR3 region has the DNA TGTGCCAGCAGCTTATTACCAGGAGCAGTCTACGAGCAGTACTTC. Amino acids: CASSLLPGAVYEQYF.

CDR3 region: CASTLRGGDNEQFF. CDR3 DNA sequence: TGTGCCAGCACCCTTCGCGGGGGGGACAATGAGCAGTTCTTC. This chain joins TRBV12-3 or TRBV12-4 and TRBJ2-1; TRBD2 matches 9 bases. The trim removed 7 bases at V and 5 bases at J, leaving 6 bases unmatched. This CDR3 has 14 amino acids.

This clonotype has a count of ten or more. The chain recombines TRBV9 with TRBJ1-3, with TRBD1 matching over 7 bases. J lost 7 bases, V lost 0 bases, and 7 bases had no gene match. Germline V gives CDR1 SGDLS, CDR2 YYNGEE. The CDR3 loop spans 15 amino acids. The CDR3 DNA follows: TGTGCCAGCAGCGTAGAGGTCGGCAGGGGGAACACCATATATTTT. Protein: CASSVEVGRGNTIYF.

This clonotype was picked up many times. The chain combines TRBV20-1 with TRBJ2-5; 7 positions match TRBD1. The CDR3 totals 15 residues. Trimming cost V 4 bases and J 1 base; bases outside gene matches: 9. CDR1 DFQATT and CDR2 SNEGSKA come from the germline V gene (reference sequence). The CDR3: CSANVFGTAQETQYF. The CDR3 nucleotides are TGCAGTGCTAATGTTTTCGGGACAGCCCAAGAGACCCAGTACTTC.

In its sample, this clonotype was seen a few times. At one end, the junction sequence differs from germline, possibly due to a read error. The V and J genes are TRBV12-5 and TRBJ2-7; D may be TRBD1 (6 bases). Per the germline V gene, CDR1 is LGHNT and CDR2 is FRNRAP. The CDR3 runs 14 residues. The CDR3 bases are TGTGCTAGTGGTCTGGTTATGGACAGCGGAGAGCAGTACTTC. It specifies CASGLVMDSGEQYF.

This sequence joins TRBV18 and TRBJ2-1, with D possibly being TRBD2 (5 bases). This CDR3 contains 12 residues. CDR1 is KGHSH and CDR2 is LQKENI in the germline V gene. Trimming left V 2 bases short and J 12 bases short, with 11 bases between. Here the CDR3 DNA reads TGTGCCAGCTCACCAGAAAGCGAGGGGCAGTTCTTC. It yields the protein CASSPESEGQFF.

The chain recombines TRBV5-1 with TRBJ1-1, with D possibly TRBD1 on 6 matching bases. Between the trimmed V and J ends, which lost 8 bases and 0 bases, there was a span of 20 bases. There are 16 residues in the CDR3. Germline CDR1 is SGHRS and CDR2 is YFSETQ. The CDR3 reads CARRTYREDVNTEAFF. CDR3 DNA: TGCGCCAGACGAACTTACAGGGAGGATGTGAACACTGAAGCTTTCTTT.